This T cell receptor beta chain was sequenced for a study of T cell changes during pregnancy in multiple sclerosis. Germline CDR1 and CDR2: KGHSY and FQNENV. The CDR3 has 15 residues. The V end lost 0 bases, the J end lost 0 bases, and 9 bases lay between the germline ends. Clones were sequenced by immunoSEQ multiplex PCR, and TCRdb holds only the in-frame ones, with some missing. The table lists around 100,000 clones, roughly nine tenths of them singletons. The receptor's source is a female donor with multiple sclerosis, enrolled in a pregnancy study. The sample in question was peripheral blood, obtained after pregnancy. The chain recombines TRBV16 with TRBJ2-7; weak D call: TRBD2 (5 bases). The CDR3 nucleotides are TGTGCCAGCAGCCAATCGTCGGGGTCCTCCTACGAGCAGTACTTC. This gives the protein CASSQSSGSSYEQYF.